This TCR beta chain comes out of a study of blood T cells in healthy people across ages. The overall study: For every two T cells, template switching captured about one barcoded beta molecule.

Study results and limitations: In the absence of known donor CMV status, changes in expanded clonotypes were possibly confounded. Estimated diversity across one million T cells was deemed an underestimate.

A word on this clonotype: The antigen is not known. Because the CDR3's place on the DNA is in doubt, the DNA is left out and the CDR3 is given as listed by TCRdb.

The use of a sample-barcoded 5' primer and a J-beta primer mix characterized a second PCR of about 7 to 12 cycles. TCRdb redid the calling of the 5' RACE reads with MiXCR, one entry per CDR3 protein. Among some 940,000 distinct CDR3 sequences listed, almost 30% were seen once. Germline CDR1 and CDR2: SGHTA and FQGNSA. The CDR3 adds up to 17 amino acids, both ends counted. These same data were also listed under a study on T cells of mothers and their children.

The sample taken for sequencing was blood. The J gene is TRBJ2-5, the V gene TRBV7-2; the table's D gene call, TRBD2, was not cross checked with the DNA. The receptor was isolated from a middle-aged woman in good health. CDR3 residues: CASSFGAGGGTQETQYF.